This T cell receptor beta chain was obtained from a study of blood T cells in healthy people across ages. The authors isolated at least 6.5 million PBMCs per sample. It was with a sample-barcoded 5' primer and a J-beta primer mix that a second PCR of about 6 to 12 cycles was run. One entry per CDR3 protein, called by TCRdb with MiXCR from the 5' RACE reads. The sample lists some 1.6 million distinct CDR3 sequences; about 31% were seen once. Broader study findings: Naive T cell percentage showed a strong correlation with the diversity of TCR beta.

V trimming: 1 base; J trimming: 0 bases; junction bases outside the gene matches: 10. Germline V gene sequence: CDR1 SEHNR, CDR2 FQNEAQ (reference sequence). There are 20 residues in the CDR3. This clonotype has just one count. What it binds is not known. Source material: blood. This chain uses TRBV7-9 with TRBJ2-6, with 9 bases fitting TRBD1. The TCR was taken from a woman in her twenties or thirties in good health. The CDR3, as DNA: TGTGCCAGCAGCTTAGACTCTTGGGGGACAGGGACCTCTGGGGCCAACGTCCTGACTTTC. This gives the protein CASSLDSWGTGTSGANVLTF.